The rows below give T cell receptor beta chains drawn from one sample of a study of OX40 agonist ivuxolimab in advanced cancers. TCRdb's table, derived via immunoSEQ multiplex PCR, lists solely in-frame clones and lacks some. The profile shows under 75,000 clones, roughly nine tenths of them singletons. Specimen: CD4+ or CD8+ T cells sorted from blood, collected in a trial of the OX40 agonist ivuxolimab. The receptors were gathered from an adult with an advanced solid tumor such as melanoma, head and neck, liver or kidney cancer. Each CDR3 is given with its conserved first and last residue. A D gene is named only where the DNA matches it firmly. The size of a clone is reported for some rows only, either as once, few or many, or as a class for expanded clones.

abundance	v_gene	j_gene	d_gene	CDR3aa	CDR3nt
once	TRBV10-3	TRBJ1-1	.	CAISESTRPGLNTEAFF	TGTGCCATCAGTGAGTCTACCCGGCCCGGGCTAAACACTGAAGCTTTCTTT
few	TRBV7-9	TRBJ1-1	.	CASSPPTTGIGEAFF	TGTGCCAGCAGCCCACCAACCACGGGCATTGGTGAAGCTTTCTTT
.	TRBV6-1	TRBJ1-6	.	CASSEPPGAGSPLHF	TGTGCCAGCAGTGAACCCCCAGGGGCAGGTTCACCCCTCCACTTT
.	TRBV27	TRBJ1-2	TRBD1	CASSRNRQQGDGYTF	TGTGCCAGCAGTCGCAACCGTCAACAGGGGGATGGCTACACCTTC
.	TRBV5-1	TRBJ2-1	TRBD1	CASSRTGTGNPNEQFF	TGCGCCAGCAGCCGTACCGGGACAGGGAACCCCAATGAGCAGTTCTTC
.	TRBV20-1	TRBJ2-7	.	CSAREDGEQYF	TGCAGTGCTAGAGAGGACGGGGAGCAGTACTTC
once	TRBV4-2	TRBJ1-2	.	CASSQEVQSIHLYTF	TGTGCCAGCAGCCAAGAGGTGCAGTCCATTCACCTTTACACCTTC
.	TRBV4-1	TRBJ2-6	.	CASSTRPEAGANVLTF	TGCGCCAGCAGCACCCGACCAGAAGCTGGGGCCAACGTCCTGACTTTC
.	TRBV5-1	TRBJ2-3	.	CASSLTGLGTDTQYF	TGCGCCAGCAGCTTGACAGGGTTAGGCACAGATACGCAGTATTTT
.	TRBV10-3	TRBJ1-4	.	CAISGGPPEGNEKLFF	TGTGCCATCAGTGGGGGCCCCCCGGAAGGTAATGAAAAACTGTTTTTT
once	TRBV9	TRBJ2-2	.	CASAWQGSNAGELFF	TGTGCCAGCGCCTGGCAGGGATCCAACGCCGGGGAGCTGTTTTTT
.	TRBV27	TRBJ2-5	TRBD1	CASSRGTGRAVETQYF	TGTGCCAGCAGTCGCGGGACAGGGCGGGCTGTGGAGACCCAGTACTTC
.	TRBV10-3	TRBJ2-1	TRBD2	CAIRGTSNNEQFF	TGTGCCATCCGCGGGACTAGTAACAATGAGCAGTTCTTC
.	TRBV27	TRBJ2-2	TRBD2	CASSLYPGLEDTGELFF	TGTGCCAGCAGTTTATACCCGGGACTAGAGGACACCGGGGAGCTGTTTTTT
.	TRBV19	TRBJ1-1	TRBD1	CASSPLGTGSNTEAFF	TGTGCCAGTAGTCCCCTGGGGACAGGGTCGAACACTGAAGCTTTCTTT
.	TRBV4-1	TRBJ1-1	TRBD1	CASSQGRQGRNTEAFF	TGCGCCAGCAGCCAAGGCAGACAGGGGAGAAACACTGAAGCTTTCTTT
.	TRBV11-2	TRBJ2-1	TRBD2	CASSLNSGGGEQFF	TGTGCCAGCAGCTTAAATAGCGGGGGCGGTGAGCAGTTCTTC
.	TRBV19	TRBJ2-3	TRBD2	CASSIGRTSGDTQYF	TGTGCCAGTAGTATAGGTAGGACTAGCGGGGATACGCAGTATTTT
.	TRBV30	TRBJ1-3	.	CAWSDWTVSGNTIYF	TGTGCCTGGAGCGACTGGACGGTCTCTGGAAACACCATATATTTT
.	TRBV6-6	TRBJ1-2	.	CASSYSTQVNYGYTF	TGTGCCAGCAGTTACTCGACCCAGGTTAACTATGGCTACACCTTC
.	TRBV5-1	TRBJ2-7	.	CASSLPLTWGSLLSYEQYF	TGCGCCAGCAGCTTGCCCCTTACTTGGGGGAGCCTCCTCTCCTACGAGCAGTACTTC
.	TRBV5-1	TRBJ1-2	.	CASSLRTDNLNGYTF	TGCGCCAGCAGTTTAAGGACAGATAATCTCAATGGCTACACCTTC
once	TRBV9	TRBJ2-5	.	CASSVGTQETQYF	TGTGCCAGCAGCGTTGGCACCCAAGAGACCCAGTACTTC
.	TRBV9	TRBJ1-1	.	CASSVLPEGNTEAFF	TGTGCCAGCAGCGTATTACCAGAGGGGAACACTGAAGCTTTCTTT
.	TRBV4-2	TRBJ2-2	.	CASSQDRMTGELFF	TGTGCCAGCAGCCAAGACAGGATGACCGGGGAGCTGTTTTTT
.	TRBV6-5	TRBJ2-5	TRBD2	CASSYSLAVQETQYF	TGTGCCAGCAGTTACTCACTAGCGGTCCAAGAGACCCAGTACTTC
.	TRBV5-4	TRBJ2-5	.	CASSSKREVETQYF	TGTGCCAGCAGCTCCAAGAGGGAGGTGGAGACCCAGTACTTC
few	TRBV11-2	TRBJ2-5	.	CASSIGHQETQYF	TGTGCCAGCAGCATCGGGCATCAAGAGACCCAGTACTTC
.	TRBV7-2	TRBJ2-3	TRBD2	CASSSTTSGGPVHTQYF	TGTGCCAGCAGCTCGACTACTAGCGGGGGACCAGTGCATACGCAGTATTTT
.	TRBV29-1	TRBJ2-7	TRBD1	CSVQGADEQYF	TGCAGCGTGCAGGGGGCCGACGAGCAGTACTTC
.	TRBV5-6	TRBJ1-2	TRBD1	CASILDRGINYGYTF	TGTGCCAGCATCCTCGACAGGGGCATAAACTATGGCTACACCTTC
.	TRBV4-1	TRBJ2-5	TRBD2	CASSRAGTSWETQYF	TGCGCCAGCAGCCGGGCCGGGACTAGCTGGGAGACCCAGTACTTC
.	TRBV18	TRBJ2-5	.	CASSPQGLQETQYF	TGTGCCAGCTCACCTCAGGGGCTGCAAGAGACCCAGTACTTC